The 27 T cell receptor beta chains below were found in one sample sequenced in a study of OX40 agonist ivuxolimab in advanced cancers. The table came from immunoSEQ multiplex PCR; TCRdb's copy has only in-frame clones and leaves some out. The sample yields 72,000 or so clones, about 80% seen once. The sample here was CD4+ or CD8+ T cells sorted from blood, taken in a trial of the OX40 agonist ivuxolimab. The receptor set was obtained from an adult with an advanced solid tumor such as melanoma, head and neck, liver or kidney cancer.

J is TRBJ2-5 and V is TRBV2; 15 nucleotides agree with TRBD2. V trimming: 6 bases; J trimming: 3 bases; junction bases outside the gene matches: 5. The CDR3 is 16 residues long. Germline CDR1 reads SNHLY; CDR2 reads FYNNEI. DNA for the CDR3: TGTGCCAGCAGGAAGGGACTAGCGGGGGGAAAAGAGACCCAGTACTTC. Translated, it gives CASRKGLAGGKETQYF.

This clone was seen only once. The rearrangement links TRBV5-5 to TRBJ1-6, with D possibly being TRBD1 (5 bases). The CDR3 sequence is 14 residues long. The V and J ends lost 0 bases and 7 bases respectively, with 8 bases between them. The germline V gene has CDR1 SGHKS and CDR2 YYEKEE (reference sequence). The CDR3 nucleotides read TGTGCCAGCAGCTTGGTACCAGGGAATTCACCCCTCCACTTT. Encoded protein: CASSLVPGNSPLHF.

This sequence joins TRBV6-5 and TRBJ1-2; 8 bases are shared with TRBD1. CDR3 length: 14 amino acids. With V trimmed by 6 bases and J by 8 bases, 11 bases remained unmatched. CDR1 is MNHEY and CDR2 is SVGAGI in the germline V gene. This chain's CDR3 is CASREGQVFEGYTF. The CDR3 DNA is TGTGCCAGCAGGGAGGGACAGGTTTTCGAAGGCTACACCTTC.

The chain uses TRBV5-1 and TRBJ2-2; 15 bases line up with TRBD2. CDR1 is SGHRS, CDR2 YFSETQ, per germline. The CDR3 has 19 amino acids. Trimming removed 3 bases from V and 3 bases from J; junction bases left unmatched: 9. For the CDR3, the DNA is TGCGCCAGCAGCTACTTATCGGGACTAGCGGGGGGATACACCGGGGAGCTGTTTTTT. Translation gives CASSYLSGLAGGYTGELFF.

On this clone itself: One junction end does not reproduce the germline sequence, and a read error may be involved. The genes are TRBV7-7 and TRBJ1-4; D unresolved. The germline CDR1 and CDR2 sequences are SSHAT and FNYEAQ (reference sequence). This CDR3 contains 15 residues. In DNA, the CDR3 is TGTGCTAGCAGCCTGACCGACGGGACTAATGAAAAACTGTTTTTT. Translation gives CASSLTDGTNEKLFF.

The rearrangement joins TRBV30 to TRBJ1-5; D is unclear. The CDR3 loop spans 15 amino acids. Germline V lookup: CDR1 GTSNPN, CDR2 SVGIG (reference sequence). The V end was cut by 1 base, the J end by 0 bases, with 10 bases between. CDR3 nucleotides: TGTGCCTGGAGTGGAGGGAGAAGTAGCAATCAGCCCCAGCATTTT. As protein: CAWSGGRSSNQPQHF.

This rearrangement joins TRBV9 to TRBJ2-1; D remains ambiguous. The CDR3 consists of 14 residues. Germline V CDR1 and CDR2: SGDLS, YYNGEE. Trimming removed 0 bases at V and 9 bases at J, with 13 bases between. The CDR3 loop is CASSVGTSGSEQFF. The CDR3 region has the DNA TGTGCCAGCAGCGTAGGGACCTCAGGCAGTGAGCAGTTCTTC.

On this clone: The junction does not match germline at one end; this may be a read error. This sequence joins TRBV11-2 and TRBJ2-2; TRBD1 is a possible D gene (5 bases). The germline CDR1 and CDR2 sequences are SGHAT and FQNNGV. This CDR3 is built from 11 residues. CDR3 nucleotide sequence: TGTGCCAGCAGCTTTGGTGGGGCGCTGTTTTTT. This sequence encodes CASSFGGALFF.

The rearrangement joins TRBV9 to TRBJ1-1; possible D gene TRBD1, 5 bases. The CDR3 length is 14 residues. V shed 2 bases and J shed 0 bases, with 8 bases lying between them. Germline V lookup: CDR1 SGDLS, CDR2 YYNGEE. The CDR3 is CASSVEGVNTEAFF. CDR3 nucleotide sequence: TGTGCCAGCAGCGTCGAAGGGGTGAACACTGAAGCTTTCTTT.

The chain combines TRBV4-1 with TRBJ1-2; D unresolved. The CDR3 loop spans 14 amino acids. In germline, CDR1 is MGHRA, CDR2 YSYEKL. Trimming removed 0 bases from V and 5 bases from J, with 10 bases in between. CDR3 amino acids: CASSQEGNGYGYTF. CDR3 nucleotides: TGCGCCAGCAGCCAAGAGGGGAATGGGTATGGCTACACCTTC.

The CDR3 protein is CASSEDMRRLVYYGYTF. CDR3 coding DNA: TGCGCCAGCAGTGAGGATATGAGGAGGCTCGTCTACTATGGCTACACCTTC. This sequence joins TRBV10-2 and TRBJ1-2; D is uncertain. Germline V CDR1 and CDR2: WSHSY, SAAADI. The length of the CDR3 is 17 residues. V was cut by 2 bases and J by 3 bases, with 19 bases left in between.

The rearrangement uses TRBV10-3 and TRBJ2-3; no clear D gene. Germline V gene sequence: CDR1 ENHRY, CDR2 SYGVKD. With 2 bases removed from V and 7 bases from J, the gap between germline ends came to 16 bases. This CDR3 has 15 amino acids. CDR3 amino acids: CAISEVLIVQNTQYF. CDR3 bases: TGTGCCATCAGTGAGGTCCTCATCGTGCAAAATACGCAGTATTTT.

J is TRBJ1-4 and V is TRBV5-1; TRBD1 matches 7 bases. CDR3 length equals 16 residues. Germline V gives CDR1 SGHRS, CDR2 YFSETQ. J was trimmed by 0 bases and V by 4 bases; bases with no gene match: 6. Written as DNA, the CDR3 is TGCGCCAGCAGCCTGGGACAGCCTTCAACTAATGAAAAACTGTTTTTT. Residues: CASSLGQPSTNEKLFF.

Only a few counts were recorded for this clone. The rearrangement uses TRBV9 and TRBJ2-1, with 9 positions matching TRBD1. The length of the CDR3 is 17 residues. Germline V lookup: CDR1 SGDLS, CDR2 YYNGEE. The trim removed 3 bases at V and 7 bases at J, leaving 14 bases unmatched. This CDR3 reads CASSGTGTGQGRNEQFF. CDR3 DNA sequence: TGTGCCAGCAGCGGGACAGGTACGGGACAGGGACGAAATGAGCAGTTCTTC.

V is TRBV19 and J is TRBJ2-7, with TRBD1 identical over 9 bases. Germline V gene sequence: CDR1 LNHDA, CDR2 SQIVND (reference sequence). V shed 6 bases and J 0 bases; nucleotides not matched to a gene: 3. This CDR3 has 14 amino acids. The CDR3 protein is CASRGTGNSYEQYF. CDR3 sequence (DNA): TGTGCCAGTAGAGGGACAGGGAACTCCTACGAGCAGTACTTC.

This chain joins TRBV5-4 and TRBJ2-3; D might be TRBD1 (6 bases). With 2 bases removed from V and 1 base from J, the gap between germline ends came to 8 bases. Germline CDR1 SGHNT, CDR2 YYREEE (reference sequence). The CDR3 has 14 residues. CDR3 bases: TGTGCCAGCAGCTTCAGGACAGGCACAGATACGCAGTATTTT. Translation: CASSFRTGTDTQYF.

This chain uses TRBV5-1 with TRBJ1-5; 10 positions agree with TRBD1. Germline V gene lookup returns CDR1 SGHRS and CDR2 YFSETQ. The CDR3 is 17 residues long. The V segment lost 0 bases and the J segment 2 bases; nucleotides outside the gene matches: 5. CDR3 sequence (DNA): TGCGCCAGCAGCTTGGGATCCGGGACAGGGGGCAATCAGCCCCAGCATTTT. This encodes CASSLGSGTGGNQPQHF.

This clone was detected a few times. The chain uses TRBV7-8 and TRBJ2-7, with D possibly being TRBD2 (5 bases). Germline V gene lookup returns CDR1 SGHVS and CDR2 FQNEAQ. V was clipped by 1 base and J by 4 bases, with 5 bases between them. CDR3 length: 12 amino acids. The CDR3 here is CASSLERYEQYF. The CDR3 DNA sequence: TGTGCCAGCAGCTTAGAGCGGTACGAGCAGTACTTC.

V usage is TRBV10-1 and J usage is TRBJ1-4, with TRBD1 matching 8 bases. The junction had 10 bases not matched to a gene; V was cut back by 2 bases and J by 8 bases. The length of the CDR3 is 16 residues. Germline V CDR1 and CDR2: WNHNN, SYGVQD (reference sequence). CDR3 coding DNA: TGCGCCAGCAGTGAGCCTGACAGGGGTTCATGCGAAAAACTGTTTTTT. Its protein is CASSEPDRGSCEKLFF.

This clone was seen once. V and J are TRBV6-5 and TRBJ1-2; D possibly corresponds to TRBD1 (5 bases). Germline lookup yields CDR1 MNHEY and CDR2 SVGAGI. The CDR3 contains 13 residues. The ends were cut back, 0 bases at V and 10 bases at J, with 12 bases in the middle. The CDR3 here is CASSYSTNRIYTF. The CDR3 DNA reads TGTGCCAGCAGTTACTCGACGAACAGGATCTACACCTTC.

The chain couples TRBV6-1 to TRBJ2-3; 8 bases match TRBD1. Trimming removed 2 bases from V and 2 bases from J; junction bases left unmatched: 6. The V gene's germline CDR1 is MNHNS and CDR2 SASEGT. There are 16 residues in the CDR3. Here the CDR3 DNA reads TGTGCCAGCAGTGAAAGGACAGGGTCTCTCACAGATACGCAGTATTTT. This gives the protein CASSERTGSLTDTQYF.

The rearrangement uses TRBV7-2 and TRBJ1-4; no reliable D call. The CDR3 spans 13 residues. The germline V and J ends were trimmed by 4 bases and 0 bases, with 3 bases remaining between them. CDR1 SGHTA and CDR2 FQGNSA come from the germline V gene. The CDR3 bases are TGTGCCAGCAGCTCTGCAACTAATGAAAAACTGTTTTTT. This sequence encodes CASSSATNEKLFF.

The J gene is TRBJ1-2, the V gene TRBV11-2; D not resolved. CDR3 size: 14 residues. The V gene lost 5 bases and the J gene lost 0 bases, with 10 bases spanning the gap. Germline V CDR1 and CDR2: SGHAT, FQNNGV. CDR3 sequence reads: CASSRMRANYGYTF. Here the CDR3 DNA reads TGTGCCAGCAGCCGAATGAGGGCTAACTATGGCTACACCTTC. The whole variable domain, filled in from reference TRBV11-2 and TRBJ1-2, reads EAGVAQSPRYKIIEKRQSVAFWCNPISGHATLYWYQQILGQGPKLLIQFQNNGVVDDSQLPKDRFSAERLKGVDSTLKIQPAKLEDSAVYLCASSRMRANYGYTFGSGTRLTVV.

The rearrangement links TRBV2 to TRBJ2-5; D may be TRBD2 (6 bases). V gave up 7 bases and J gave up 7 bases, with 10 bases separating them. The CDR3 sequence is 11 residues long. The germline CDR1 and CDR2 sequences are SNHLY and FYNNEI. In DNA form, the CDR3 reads TGTGCCAGCACCCTGGGGGGGACCCAGTACTTC. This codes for CASTLGGTQYF.

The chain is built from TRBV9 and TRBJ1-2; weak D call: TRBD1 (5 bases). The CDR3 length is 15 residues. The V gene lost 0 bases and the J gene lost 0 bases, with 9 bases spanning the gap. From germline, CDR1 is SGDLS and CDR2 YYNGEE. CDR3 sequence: CASSVGTGTNYGYTF. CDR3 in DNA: TGTGCCAGCAGCGTAGGTACAGGAACTAACTATGGCTACACCTTC.

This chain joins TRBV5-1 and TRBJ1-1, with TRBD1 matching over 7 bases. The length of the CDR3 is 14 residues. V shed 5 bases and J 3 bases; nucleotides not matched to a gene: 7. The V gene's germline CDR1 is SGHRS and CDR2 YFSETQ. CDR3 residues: CASRSQGLDTEAFF. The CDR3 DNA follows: TGCGCCAGCAGGTCACAGGGGCTGGACACTGAAGCTTTCTTT.

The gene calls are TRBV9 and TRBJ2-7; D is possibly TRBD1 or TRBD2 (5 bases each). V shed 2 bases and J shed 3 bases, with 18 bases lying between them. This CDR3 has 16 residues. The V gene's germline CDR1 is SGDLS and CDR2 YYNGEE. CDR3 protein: CASSVGVGVGHYEQYF. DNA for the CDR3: TGTGCCAGCAGCGTGGGAGTGGGGGTAGGTCACTACGAGCAGTACTTC. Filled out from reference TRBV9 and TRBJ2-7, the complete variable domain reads DSGVTQTPKHLITATGQRVTLRCSPRSGDLSVYWYQQSLDQGLQFLIQYYNGEERAKGNILERFSAQQFPDLHSELNLSSLELGDSALYFCASSVGVGVGHYEQYFGPGTRLTVT.